The clone carrying this TCR beta chain was seen only a few times. The sorted Tregs were CD4+CD25+CD127-/low cells. V was clipped by 4 bases and J by 8 bases; unmatched bases: 5. The CDR3 is made up of 13 amino acids. Germline V lookup: CDR1 DFQATT, CDR2 SNEGSKA (reference sequence). Using its own MiXCR run on the 5' RACE reads, TCRdb lists one record per CDR3 protein. The sample contains about 32,000 distinct CDR3 sequences, 27% of which appear only once. This clonotype originated in a female donor with breast cancer. This sequence joins TRBV20-1 and TRBJ1-6; 7 nucleotides line up with TRBD1. Sequenced sample: tumor-infiltrating Tregs sorted from the breast tumor. CDR3 in amino acids: CSAKTGTDSPLHF. CDR3 DNA sequence: TGCAGTGCTAAGACAGGGACTGATTCACCCCTCCACTTT.